This TCR beta chain derives from a study of blood T cell repertoires in COVID-19. Across the study: Sources were T cells, B-cell-depleted T cells, or PBMCs; the material itself was cDNA or gDNA.

Original processing notes: The assay estimated nucleated cells by amplifying reference gene primers. The assay was immunoSEQ multiplex PCR, and TCRdb's table has in-frame clones only and misses some. That table is the source of V, J and clone size, and D and trimming were worked out from the DNA. The table has some 270,000 clones, roughly 89% seen once. Sample: peripheral blood. The receptor's source is a man aged 45 to 65 with acute or convalescent COVID-19.

CDR3 DNA sequence: TGCAGCGTGTACGGGACTCTTGGTTTAGATACGCAGTATTTT. This sequence encodes CSVYGTLGLDTQYF. The rearrangement links TRBV29-1 to TRBJ2-3; TRBD2 is a possible D gene (6 bases). There are 14 residues in the CDR3. V was cut by 6 bases and J by 5 bases, with 18 bases left in between. CDR1 and CDR2 (germline): SQVTM, ANQGSEA.